The rows below give T cell receptor beta chains drawn from one sample of a study of blood T cell repertoires in COVID-19. Profiled with immunoSEQ multiplex PCR; TCRdb holds only in-frame clones, not every one. The sample carries about 480,000 clones, roughly 89% recorded once. The sequencing sample was made of peripheral blood. These receptors were collected from a man between 18 and 29 years old with COVID-19, enrolled during active disease. Both conserved end residues are part of each CDR3.

j_gene | v_gene | len | CDR3aa
TRBJ2-7 | TRBV7-7 | 15 | CASSLGPGSSYEQYF
TRBJ2-1 | TRBV2 | 13 | CASTETSGREQFF
TRBJ1-5 | TRBV2 | 15 | CATSGGIGSNQPQHF
TRBJ2-1 | TRBV7-9 | 15 | CASSPETSGDDEQFF
TRBJ2-5 | TRBV19 | 14 | CASSTSGSKETQYF
TRBJ2-7 | TRBV5-4 | 16 | CASSARLALSSYEQYF
TRBJ2-3 | TRBV7-2 | 15 | CASSTTSGSTDTQYF
TRBJ2-7 | TRBV7-9 | 15 | CASSPSGQGVREQYF
TRBJ2-7 | TRBV15 | 14 | CATSRVSESYEQYF
TRBJ2-7 | TRBV25-1 | 16 | CASSVRWGGDLDEQYF
TRBJ2-5 | TRBV4-1 | 15 | CASSRNTGSQETQYF
TRBJ1-4 | TRBV13 | 15 | CASSSNRGYNEKLFF
TRBJ2-7 | TRBV10-2 | 15 | CASSETRLVAYEQYF
TRBJ2-5 | TRBV14 | 12 | CASSGGSETQYF
TRBJ1-6 | TRBV6-5 | 15 | CASRGMGSYNSPLHF
TRBJ2-5 | TRBV11-2 | 15 | CASSPSAGSQETQYF
TRBJ1-2 | TRBV7-2 | 16 | CASSIEGQGTNYGYTF
TRBJ1-4 | TRBV20-1 | 15 | CSASAQGALGEKLFF
TRBJ2-1 | TRBV27 | 15 | CASRRTTRSYNEQFF
TRBJ2-2 | TRBV6-5 | 11 | CASTRGGELFF
TRBJ1-2 | TRBV19 | 15 | CASSRYGQAAMGYTF
TRBJ1-2 | TRBV7-9 | 14 | CASLPTGRSYGYTF
TRBJ2-1 | TRBV4-1 | 12 | CASSPDRVMQFF
TRBJ2-2 | TRBV7-2 | 16 | CASSPGTGWLAGELFF
TRBJ2-1 | TRBV11-3 | 12 | CASSPDRGRSVF
TRBJ2-7 | TRBV5-5 | 15 | CASSPPDRDRYEQYF
TRBJ1-4 | TRBV5-4 | 14 | CASSSQGTNEKLFF
TRBJ2-5 | TRBV27 | 16 | CASSLDGGGFQETQYF
TRBJ1-1 | TRBV20-1 | 11 | CSARLSGRAFF
TRBJ1-6 | TRBV30 | 15 | CAITQGARGNSPLHF
TRBJ1-2 | TRBV6-5 | 14 | CASTPGGDRYGYTF
TRBJ2-2 | TRBV6-1 | 16 | CASSDFPGTRGGELFF
TRBJ1-3 | TRBV5-1 | 14 | CASSLGDSGNTIYF
TRBJ2-7 | TRBV18 | 18 | CASSRDRASGGGWCEQYF
TRBJ1-1 | TRBV19 | 13 | CASSMATGGEAFF
TRBJ1-1 | TRBV20-1 | 13 | CSASWDSNTEAFF
TRBJ1-2 | TRBV14 | 14 | CASSHRQGVIGYTF
TRBJ1-1 | TRBV19 | 15 | CASSTGYRGKTEAFF
TRBJ1-5 | TRBV7-9 | 12 | CASSLGGPPQHF
TRBJ2-7 | TRBV10-2 | 14 | CASSSGTGGDEQYF
TRBJ1-1 | TRBV13 | 16 | CASSFLLQGVHTEAFF
TRBJ1-1 | TRBV18 | 15 | CASSEDRGSGTEAFF
TRBJ2-2 | TRBV6-5 | 13 | CASGRIDTGELFF
TRBJ1-5 | TRBV19 | 14 | CASSGQISNQPQHF
TRBJ2-1 | TRBV30 | 14 | CAWSVGTSLPEQFF
TRBJ2-2 | TRBV19 | 15 | CASRTGALNTGELFF
TRBJ2-7 | TRBV7-9 | 15 | CASSFGRDRVAEQYF
TRBJ1-5 | TRBV7-9 | 14 | CASSKNTGEQPQHF
TRBJ1-3 | TRBV25-1 | 15 | CASSLAGGSGNTIYF
TRBJ2-7 | TRBV5-6 | 12 | CASSLVSNEQYF
TRBJ1-1 | TRBV2 | 14 | CASDADRANTEAFF
TRBJ1-5 | TRBV20-1 | 14 | CSAGVRATKEPQHF
TRBJ2-1 | TRBV11-2 | 16 | CASSLETGRPYNEQFF
TRBJ2-3 | TRBV5-1 | 16 | CASSLEYPRSTDTQYF
TRBJ2-1 | TRBV28 | 13 | CASSTSGDNEQFF